This TCR beta chain stems from a study of blood T cell repertoires in COVID-19. Methods used by the authors: Reference gene primer amplification gave estimated nucleated cell counts. This table comes from immunoSEQ multiplex PCR, and its TCRdb copy is limited to in-frame clones, with some not included. The DNA was the basis for D and trimming; V, J and clone size are from that table. The sample holds over 65,000 clones, roughly nine tenths seen once. This sequence was found in a human donor in a cohort sampled during active COVID-19. Sequencing used peripheral blood.

The CDR3 loop reads CASIIYWESTSYNEQFF. CDR3 DNA sequence: TGTGCCAGCATCATTTACTGGGAGTCGACCTCCTACAATGAGCAGTTCTTC. The chain links TRBV7-3 to TRBJ2-1, with D perhaps matching TRBD2 (5 bases). Germline V gene data show CDR1 as SGHTA and CDR2 as FQGTGA. The CDR3 consists of 17 residues. The V and J ends lost 7 bases and 0 bases respectively, with 19 bases between them.